This T cell receptor beta chain was sequenced in a study of shared clonotypes between healthy human individuals. Splitting of CD4+ cells produced CD45RA+ naive and CD45RA-negative memory subsets. Losses at the gene ends were 4 bases for V and 2 bases for J; bases not matched to a gene: 9. Germline-derived CDR1 and CDR2 are LGHNA and YSLEER. This CDR3 is built from 19 residues. Worth noting for this clone: Its target is not known.

Assay used: immunoSEQ multiplex PCR; TCRdb lists only in-frame clones, some missing. The data show over a million clones, 95% to 99% seen once. General study points: Shared across a few donors were roughly 5% of the naive CD4 clonotypes. Non-shared clonotypes had lower generation probabilities than those shared by all four donors.

Sequenced sample: naive CD4+ T cells sorted from blood. Subset indicated: CD45RA+ positively selected. This sequence joins TRBV4-3 and TRBJ2-6; 12 bases are shared with TRBD1. The receptor comes from a man younger than 40 in good health. CDR3 residues: CASSRYGTGGDAGANVLTF. CDR3 nucleotide sequence: TGCGCCAGCAGCCGGTATGGGACAGGGGGCGATGCTGGGGCCAACGTCCTGACTTTC.